This T cell receptor beta chain was identified during a study of control samples from healthy donors and cancer patients. Some clones are missing from TCRdb's copy, which holds only in-frame ones; the method was immunoSEQ multiplex PCR. The data show roughly 84,000 clones, over 75% seen once. V was shortened by 4 bases and J by 7 bases, with 15 bases between the two germline ends. CDR3 size: 15 residues. Germline assignment: CDR1 SGDLS and CDR2 YYNGEE. This TCR derives from a man aged 50 or older in good health. Sequencing input: blood. The chain couples TRBV9 to TRBJ1-6; D may be TRBD1 (5 bases). The CDR3 region is CASSPWGEKNSPLHF. The CDR3 DNA follows: TGTGCCAGCAGCCCCTGGGGGGAGAAGAATTCACCCCTCCACTTT.